The entry below describes one TCR beta chain. This clonotype was seen at least ten times. The clone's antigen remains unknown. It has no much larger one-base neighbor in the sample; base qualities were not kept. The data belong to a study of CD8 T cells in ankylosing spondylitis (dated by TCRdb to about 2017). For context, the study as a whole: To find TCR variants linked to disease, the study profiled T cell receptor beta repertoires in ankylosing spondylitis patients and healthy donors. Peripheral blood was sampled, and synovial fluid was also collected from ankylosing spondylitis patients. The whole study cohort included 108 healthy donors and around 25 ankylosing spondylitis patients. The full study reports these points: Blood from ankylosing spondylitis patients appeared to be characterized by a TCR beta motif composed of roughly 8 highly homologous amino acid variants. In peripheral blood, the disease-linked clones were found at relatively low frequencies and had a CD8+ phenotype. Some TCR beta motif variants had previously been reported in synovial fluid and blood of reactive arthritis patients, which suggested common disease-initiation mechanisms. The disease-linked clones were reported to be significantly enriched in matched synovial fluid samples from ankylosing spondylitis patients.

The listed sequencing device is Illumina HiSeq 2500. Quantitative 5'-RACE with molecular barcodes was the method used to prepare the TCR beta libraries. In the original analysis: Disease-linked TCR variants were identified with a new computational method built on a probabilistic model of VDJ rearrangement. The public reads were run again by TCRdb, first through fastp at Q25 and then through MiXCR, and only productive beta chains were kept. Merged by CDR3 protein, the rows form single entries marked with the most common genes and DNA. For this entry, the V and J calls and clone size follow TCRdb and not the study's own pipeline. This sample gives around 210,000 distinct CDR3 sequences in total; roughly 8% of them show up just once. The ten largest clones take up approximately 4.8% of the sample. The junction carries 15 bases between V and J, which are trimmed by 4 bases and 6 bases respectively. CDR1 and CDR2 are read off the germline V gene (reference sequence) as WNHNN and SYGVQD. Its CDR3 holds 15 amino acids, cysteine through phenylalanine. Left in the record is the CDR3 DNA by itself, 45 bases read in frame from the first base.

This clonotype was sampled from a female donor with ankylosing spondylitis or in good health (not recorded which). The V and J segments used are TRBV10-1 and TRBJ2-2, with a weak D call of TRBD1 (6 bases match). The sequencing input was blood, either unsorted or a sorted T cell fraction (not recorded which). The CDR3 corresponds to CASSAPAGESGELFF. The nucleotide sequence is TGCGCCAGCAGTGCCCCGGCAGGGGAATCCGGGGAGCTGTTTTTT.